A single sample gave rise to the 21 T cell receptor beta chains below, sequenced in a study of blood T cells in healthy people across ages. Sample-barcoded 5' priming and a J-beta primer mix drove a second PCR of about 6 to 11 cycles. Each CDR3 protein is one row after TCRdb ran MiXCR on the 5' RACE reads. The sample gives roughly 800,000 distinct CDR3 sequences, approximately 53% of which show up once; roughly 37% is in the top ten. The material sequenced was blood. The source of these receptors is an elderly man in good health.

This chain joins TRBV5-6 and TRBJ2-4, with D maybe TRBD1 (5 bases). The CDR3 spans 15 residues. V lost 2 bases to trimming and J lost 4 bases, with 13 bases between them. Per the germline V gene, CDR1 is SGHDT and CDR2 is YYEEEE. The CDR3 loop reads CASSFLDREKNIQYF. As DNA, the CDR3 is TGTGCCAGCAGCTTTTTAGACAGAGAGAAAAACATTCAGTACTTC. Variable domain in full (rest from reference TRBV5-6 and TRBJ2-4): DAGVTQSPTHLIKTRGQQVTLRCSPKSGHDTVSWYQQALGQGPQFIFQYYEEEERQRGNFPDRFSGHQFPNYSSELNVNALLLGDSALYLCASSFLDREKNIQYFGAGTRLSVL.

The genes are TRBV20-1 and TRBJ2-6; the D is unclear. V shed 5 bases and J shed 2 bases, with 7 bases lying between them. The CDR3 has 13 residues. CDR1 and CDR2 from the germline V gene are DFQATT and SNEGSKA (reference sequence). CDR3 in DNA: TGCAGTGCTGGCATCGCTGGGGCCAACGTCCTGACTTTC. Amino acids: CSAGIAGANVLTF.

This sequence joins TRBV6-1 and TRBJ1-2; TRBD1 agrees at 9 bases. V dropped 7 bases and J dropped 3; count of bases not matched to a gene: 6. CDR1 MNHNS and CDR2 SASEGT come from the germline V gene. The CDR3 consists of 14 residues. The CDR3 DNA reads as TGTGCCAGCAAACCGGGACAGGGCGACTATGGCTACACCTTC. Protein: CASKPGQGDYGYTF.

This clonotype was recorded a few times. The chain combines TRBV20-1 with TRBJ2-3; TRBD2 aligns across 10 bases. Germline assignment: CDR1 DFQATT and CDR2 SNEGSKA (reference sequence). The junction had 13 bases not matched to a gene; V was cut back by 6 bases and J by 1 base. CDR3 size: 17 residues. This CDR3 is CSAKRGLAGVGTDTQYF. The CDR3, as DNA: TGCAGTGCCAAGAGAGGGCTAGCGGGAGTGGGCACAGATACGCAGTATTTT.

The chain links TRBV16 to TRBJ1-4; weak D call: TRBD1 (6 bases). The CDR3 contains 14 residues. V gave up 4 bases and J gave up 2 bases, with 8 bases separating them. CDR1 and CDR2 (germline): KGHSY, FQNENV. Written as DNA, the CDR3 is TGTGCCAGCAGCCGACAGGTTACTAATGAAAAACTGTTTTTT. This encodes CASSRQVTNEKLFF.

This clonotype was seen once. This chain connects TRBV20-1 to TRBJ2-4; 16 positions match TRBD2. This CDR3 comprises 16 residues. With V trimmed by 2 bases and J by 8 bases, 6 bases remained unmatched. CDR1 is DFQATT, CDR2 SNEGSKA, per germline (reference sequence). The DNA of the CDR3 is TGCAGTGCTAGAAGCCCGGGACTAGCGGGAGGGTACATTCAGTACTTC. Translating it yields CSARSPGLAGGYIQYF.

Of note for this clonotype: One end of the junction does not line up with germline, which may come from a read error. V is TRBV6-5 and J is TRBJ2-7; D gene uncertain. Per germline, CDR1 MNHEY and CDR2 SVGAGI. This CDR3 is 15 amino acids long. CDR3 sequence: CASSYGPGISFEQYF. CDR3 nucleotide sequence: TGTGCCAGCAGTTACGGCCCTGGGATCTCCTTCGAGCAGTACTTC.

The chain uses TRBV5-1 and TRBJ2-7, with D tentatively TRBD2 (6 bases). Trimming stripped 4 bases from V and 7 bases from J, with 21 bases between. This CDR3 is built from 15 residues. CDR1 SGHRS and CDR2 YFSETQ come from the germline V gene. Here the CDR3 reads CASSPVRTIVGEQYF. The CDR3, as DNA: TGCGCCAGCAGCCCCGTCCGGACTATCGTCGGGGAGCAGTACTTC.

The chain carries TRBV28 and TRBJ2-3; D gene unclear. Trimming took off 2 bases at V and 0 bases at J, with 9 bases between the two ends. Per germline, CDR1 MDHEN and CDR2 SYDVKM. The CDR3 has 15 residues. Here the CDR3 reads CASSLRQTSTDTQYF. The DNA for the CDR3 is TGTGCCAGCAGTTTACGGCAGACTAGCACAGATACGCAGTATTTT.

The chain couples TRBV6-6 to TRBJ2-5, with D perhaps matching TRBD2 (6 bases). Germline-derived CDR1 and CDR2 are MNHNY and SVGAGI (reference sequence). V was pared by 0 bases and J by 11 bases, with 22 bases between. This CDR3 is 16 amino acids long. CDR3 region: CASSYSVWREENEQYF. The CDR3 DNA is TGTGCCAGCAGTTACTCGGTTTGGAGGGAGGAAAATGAGCAGTACTTC.

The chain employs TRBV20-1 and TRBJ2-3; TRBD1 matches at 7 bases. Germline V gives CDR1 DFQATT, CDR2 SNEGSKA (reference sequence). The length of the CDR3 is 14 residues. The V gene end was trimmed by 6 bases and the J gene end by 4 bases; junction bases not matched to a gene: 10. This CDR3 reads CSAQERGLADTQYF. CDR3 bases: TGCAGTGCCCAGGAAAGGGGGCTCGCAGATACGCAGTATTTT.

CDR3 residues: CASRLTEQRETQYF. The CDR3 DNA is TGCGCCAGCAGACTGACAGAACAGCGGGAGACCCAGTACTTC. The rearrangement joins TRBV5-1 to TRBJ2-5; D may correspond to TRBD1 or TRBD2 (5 bases each). In germline, CDR1 is SGHRS, CDR2 YFSETQ. V shed 5 bases and J shed 5 bases, with 16 bases lying between them. The CDR3 has 14 residues.

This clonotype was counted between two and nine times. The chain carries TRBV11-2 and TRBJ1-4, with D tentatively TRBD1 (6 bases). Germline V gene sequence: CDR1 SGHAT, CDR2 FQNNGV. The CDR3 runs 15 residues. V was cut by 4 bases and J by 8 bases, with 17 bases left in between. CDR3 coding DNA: TGTGCCAGCAGCTCCTGGACAGTCACGGGCGAAAAACTGTTTTTT. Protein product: CASSSWTVTGEKLFF.

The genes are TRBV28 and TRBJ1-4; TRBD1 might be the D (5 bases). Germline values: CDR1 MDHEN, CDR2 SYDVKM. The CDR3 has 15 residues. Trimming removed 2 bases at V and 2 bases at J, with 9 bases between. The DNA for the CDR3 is TGTGCCAGCAGTTTACCGGGGGTGACTAATGAAAAACTGTTTTTT. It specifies CASSLPGVTNEKLFF.

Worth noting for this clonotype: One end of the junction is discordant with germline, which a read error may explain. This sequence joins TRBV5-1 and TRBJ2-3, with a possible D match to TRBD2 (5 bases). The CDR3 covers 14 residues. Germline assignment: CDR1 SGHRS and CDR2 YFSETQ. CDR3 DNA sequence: TGCGCCCGCAGCTTAGAAGCGGGCACAGATACGCAGTATTTT. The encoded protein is CARSLEAGTDTQYF.

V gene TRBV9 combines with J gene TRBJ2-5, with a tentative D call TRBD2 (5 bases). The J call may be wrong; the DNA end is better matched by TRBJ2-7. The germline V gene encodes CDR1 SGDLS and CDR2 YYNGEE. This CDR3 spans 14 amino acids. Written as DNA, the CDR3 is TGTGCCAGCAGCGTCAGTAGCGTGAGCTACGAGCAGTACTTC. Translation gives CASSVSSVSYEQYF.

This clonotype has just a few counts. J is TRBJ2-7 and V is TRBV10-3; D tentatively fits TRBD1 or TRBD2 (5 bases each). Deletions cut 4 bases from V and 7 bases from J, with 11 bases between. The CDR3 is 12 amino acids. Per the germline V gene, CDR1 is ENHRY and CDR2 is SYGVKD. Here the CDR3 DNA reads TGTGCCATCAGTGGGGGAGAGGGGGAGCAGTACTTC. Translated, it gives CAISGGEGEQYF.

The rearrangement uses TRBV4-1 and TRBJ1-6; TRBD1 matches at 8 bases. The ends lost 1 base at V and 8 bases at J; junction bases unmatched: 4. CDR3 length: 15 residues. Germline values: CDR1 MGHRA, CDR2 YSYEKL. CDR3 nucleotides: TGCGCCAGCAGCCAAGCCGGGACAGGTGATTCACCCCTCCACTTT. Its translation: CASSQAGTGDSPLHF.

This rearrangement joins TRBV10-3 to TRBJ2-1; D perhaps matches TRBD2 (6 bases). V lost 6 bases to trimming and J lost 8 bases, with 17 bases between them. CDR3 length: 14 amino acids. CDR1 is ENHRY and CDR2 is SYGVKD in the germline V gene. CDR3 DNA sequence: TGTGCCATCAGCGCCGGACTATTGACCGATGAGCAGTTCTTC. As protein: CAISAGLLTDEQFF.

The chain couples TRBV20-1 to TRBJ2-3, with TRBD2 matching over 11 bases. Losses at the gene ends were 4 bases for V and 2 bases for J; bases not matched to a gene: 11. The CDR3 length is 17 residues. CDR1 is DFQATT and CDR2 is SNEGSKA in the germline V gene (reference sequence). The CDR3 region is CSATAILAGDYTDTQYF. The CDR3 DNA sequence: TGCAGTGCTACCGCAATACTAGCGGGGGACTACACAGATACGCAGTATTTT.

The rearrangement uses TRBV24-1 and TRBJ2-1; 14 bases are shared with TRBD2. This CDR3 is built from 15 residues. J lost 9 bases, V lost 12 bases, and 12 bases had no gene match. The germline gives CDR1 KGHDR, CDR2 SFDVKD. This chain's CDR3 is CASRGTSGGVSEQFF. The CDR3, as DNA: TGTGCCTCGCGGGGGACTAGCGGGGGAGTCAGTGAGCAGTTCTTC.